A selection of T cell receptor beta chains follows, all from one sample in a study of PD-1 blockade in classical Hodgkin lymphoma. The method was immunoSEQ multiplex PCR; TCRdb's version includes in-frame clones alone and lacks a portion of them. This table holds over 7,500 clones, approximately 90% found once. The specimen was peripheral blood mononuclear cells (PBMCs), collected at baseline. These receptors were collected from a human donor with classical Hodgkin lymphoma. CDR3s include the opening cysteine and the closing phenylalanine or tryptophan.

TRBV28	TRBJ1-3	CASASELSGNTIYF
TRBV4-1	TRBJ1-1	CASSRQGGTEAFF
TRBV9	TRBJ2-3	CASSVSLAFPDTQYF
TRBV9	TRBJ1-2	CASSVEARGDGYTF
TRBV7-2	TRBJ2-7	CASSLFPSGYEQYF
TRBV4-2	TRBJ2-3	CASSPGLGSDTQYF
TRBV21-1	TRBJ1-4	CASSKDPPQGPTATNEKLFF
TRBV9	TRBJ2-7	CASSVGGLTSSYEQYF
TRBV18	TRBJ1-2	CASSRLLQGNYGYTF
TRBV10-3	TRBJ2-7	CAISVTTGNYEQYF
TRBV30	TRBJ2-6	CASSTGKVNGANVLTF
TRBV7-9	TRBJ2-2	CASSLGRNTGELFF
TRBV30	TRBJ2-7	CAWRQGGTYEQYF
TRBV6-6	TRBJ2-5	CASSYPQETQYF
TRBV28	TRBJ2-6	CASSNPGLAGAGANVLTF
TRBV2	TRBJ2-5	CASRADRGEETQYF
TRBV9	TRBJ2-1	CASSVGKREGLVANEQFF
TRBV25-1	TRBJ2-7	CASSERGKVPEQYF
TRBV11-2	TRBJ2-2	CASSFSGPGELFF
TRBV9	TRBJ2-1	CASSVGGEIHNEQFF
TRBV19	TRBJ2-5	CASRGFLETQYF
TRBV27	TRBJ2-5	CASSLLGGAQYF
TRBV6-4	TRBJ2-1	CASSEGLGYNEQFF
TRBV19	TRBJ1-1	CASSIVVRTEAFF
TRBV4-1	TRBJ2-7	CASSQEVTTKSYEQYF
TRBV4-2	TRBJ2-2	CASSQKVGGTNTGELFF
TRBV30	TRBJ2-7	CAWSSAREIYEQYF
TRBV19	TRBJ1-5	CASSILNRNQPQHF
TRBV7-3	TRBJ2-1	CASSLLAGLYNEQFF